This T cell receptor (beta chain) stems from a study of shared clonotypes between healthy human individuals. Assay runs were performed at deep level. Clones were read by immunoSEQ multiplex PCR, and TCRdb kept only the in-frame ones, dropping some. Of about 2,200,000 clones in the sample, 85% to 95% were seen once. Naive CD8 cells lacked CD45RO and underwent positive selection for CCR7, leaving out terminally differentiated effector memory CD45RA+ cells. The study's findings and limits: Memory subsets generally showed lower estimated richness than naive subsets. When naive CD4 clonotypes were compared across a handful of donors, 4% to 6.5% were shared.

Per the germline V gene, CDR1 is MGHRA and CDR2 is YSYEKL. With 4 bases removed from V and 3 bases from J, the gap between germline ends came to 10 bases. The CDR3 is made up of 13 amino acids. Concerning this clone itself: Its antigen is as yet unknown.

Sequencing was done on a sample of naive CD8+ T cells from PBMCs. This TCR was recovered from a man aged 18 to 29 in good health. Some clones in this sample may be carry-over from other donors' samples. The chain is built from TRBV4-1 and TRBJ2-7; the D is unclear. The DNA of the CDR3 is TGCGCCAGCAGCCCTGAGAGTTACTACGAGCAGTACTTC. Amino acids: CASSPESYYEQYF.